This TCR beta chain was profiled in a study of T cell clonality in common variable immunodeficiency. Study-level points and caveats: Fewer deletions and N-nucleotide insertions were reportedly seen in common variable immunodeficiency TCR beta sequences. Shared TCRbeta clones were fewer between CVID subjects than controls.

This clone appeared many times. Antigen unknown. The read comes to an end 3 residues before the CDR3 does, leaving the germline J gene to fill in the end. Sequencing was performed with immunoSEQ multiplex PCR; in TCRdb, only in-frame clones are kept and a portion is missing. This sample carries tens of thousands of clones, none of them present only once. V trimming: 0 bases; J trimming: 4 bases; junction bases outside the gene matches: 4. The CDR3 contains 16 residues. CDR1 and CDR2 from the germline V gene are KGHSH and LQKENI. The chain couples TRBV18 to TRBJ2-5; 11 bases map to TRBD2. This TCR was recovered from a person between 18 and 75 years old in good health. The source material was peripheral blood mononuclear cells. The covered CDR3 bases are TGTGCCAGCTCACCACCCGGACTAGCGGGCGGAGAGACC. Its protein is CASSPPGLAGGET. The whole CDR3 region reads CASSPPGLAGGETQYF. Based on the CDR3 plus reference TRBV18 and TRBJ2-5, the full variable domain is NAGVMQNPRHLVRRRGQEARLRCSPMKGHSHVYWYRQLPEEGLKFMVYLQKENIIDESGMPKERFSAEFPKEGPSILRIQQVVRGDSAAYFCASSPPGLAGGETQYFGPGTRLLVL.